This T cell receptor beta chain was retrieved from a study of cytomegalovirus exposure and HLA in healthy donors. Healthy people donating bone marrow made up the donors. In germline, CDR1 is SQVTM, CDR2 ANQGSEA. Trimming cost V 7 bases and J 7 bases, with 13 bases left between them. The CDR3 spans 12 residues. The study ran its PCR with 60 Vbeta and 13 Jbeta primers. Clones were sequenced by immunoSEQ multiplex PCR, and TCRdb holds only the in-frame ones, with some missing. There are fewer than 200,000 clones in the sample; roughly 84% occur only once, and approximately 1.6% lies in the top ten. The sample holds one count of this clone. Its antigen remains unknown. Study-wide results and limits: Most TCR beta V segments were productive about 87% or about 30% of the time in an earlier analysis. Diagnosis of cytomegalovirus status made by the classifier reportedly showed high specificity and sensitivity. Later genetic work tied a missense DCLRE1C variant to beta-chain V and J trimming.

This chain links TRBV29-1 with TRBJ2-2; perhaps TRBD2 as D (6 bases). Source material: PBMCs. This clonotype originated in a male donor in good health and CMV-seronegative. CDR3 sequence reads: CSAVLANGELFF. The DNA of the CDR3 is TGCAGCGCCGTTCTAGCGAACGGGGAGCTGTTTTTT.